This T cell receptor (beta chain) was captured by sequencing in a study of blood T cell repertoires in COVID-19. This clone has a single count. The table came from immunoSEQ multiplex PCR; TCRdb's copy has only in-frame clones and leaves some out. This repertoire shows a few hundred thousand clones, roughly 86% found once; its top ten account for 3.6%. This sequence originates from a man between 18 and 29 years old with active or convalescent COVID-19. What was sequenced was peripheral blood.

The CDR3 region is CASSLVLGQGRSNEKLFF. For the CDR3, the DNA is TGTGCCAGCAGCTTAGTTTTGGGACAGGGACGGTCTAATGAAAAACTGTTTTTT. The chain joins TRBV7-6 to TRBJ1-4, with 9 positions matching TRBD1. Germline values: CDR1 SGHVS, CDR2 FNYEAQ. V lost 1 base to trimming and J lost 3 bases; unmatched junction nucleotides: 9. The CDR3 sequence is 18 residues long.